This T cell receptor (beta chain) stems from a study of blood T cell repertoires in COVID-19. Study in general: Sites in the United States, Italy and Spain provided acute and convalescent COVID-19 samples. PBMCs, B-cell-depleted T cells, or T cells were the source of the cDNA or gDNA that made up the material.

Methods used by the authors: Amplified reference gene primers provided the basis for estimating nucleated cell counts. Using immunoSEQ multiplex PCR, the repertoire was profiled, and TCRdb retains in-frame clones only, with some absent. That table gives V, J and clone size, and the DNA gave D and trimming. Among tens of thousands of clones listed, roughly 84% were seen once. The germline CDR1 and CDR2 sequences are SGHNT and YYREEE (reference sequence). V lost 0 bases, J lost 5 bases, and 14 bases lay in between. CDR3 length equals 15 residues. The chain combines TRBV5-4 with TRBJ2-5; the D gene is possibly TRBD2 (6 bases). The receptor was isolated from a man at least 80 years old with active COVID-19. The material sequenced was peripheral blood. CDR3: CASSLALGGEETQYF. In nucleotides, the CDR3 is TGTGCCAGCAGCTTGGCCTTGGGCGGGGAGGAGACCCAGTACTTC.